The T cell receptor (beta chain) under discussion was sequenced for a study of blood T cell repertoires in COVID-19. The CDR3 has 15 residues. The ends were cut back, 0 bases at V and 2 bases at J, with 12 bases in the middle. CDR1 is SGHRS and CDR2 is YFSETQ in the germline V gene. Assay: immunoSEQ multiplex PCR; the TCRdb copy retains only in-frame clones and omits some. The repertoire holds about 76,000 clones, with 80% to 90% as singletons. This rearrangement joins TRBV5-1 to TRBJ2-7; the D is unclear. The receptor was derived from a man aged 45-65 years with active COVID-19. Sequenced sample: peripheral blood. The CDR3 DNA is TGCGCCAGCAGCTTGGGGTGGGCCGCCACCTACGAGCAGTACTTC. It yields the protein CASSLGWAATYEQYF.